This entry concerns a single T cell receptor (beta chain). Its antigen is unknown. The data were taken from a study of post-analysis software for immune sequencing data. Study at large: Both relapsing-remitting and secondary progressive multiple sclerosis featured among the disease courses, as did progressive-relapsing multiple sclerosis.

V was clipped by 9 bases and J by 7 bases, with 11 bases between them. CDR1 and CDR2 (germline): KGHDR, SFDVKD. CDR3 length equals 11 residues. cDNA libraries for TCR beta contained unique molecular identifiers. In TCRdb, the PCR reads were re-called with MiXCR into one record per CDR3 protein. The sample carries roughly 570,000 distinct CDR3 sequences, 30% to 40% recorded once. Findings of the study overall: Roughly five TRBV segments occurring more often in patients than controls included TRBV5-6, TRBV5-1 and TRBV20-1.

The specimen sequenced was blood. The source of this sequence is a girl between 2 and 17 years old with multiple sclerosis. This sequence joins TRBV24-1 and TRBJ1-2; perhaps TRBD1 as D (5 bases). This CDR3 reads CATEDGGGYTF. Written as DNA, the CDR3 is TGTGCCACCGAAGACGGGGGTGGCTACACCTTC.